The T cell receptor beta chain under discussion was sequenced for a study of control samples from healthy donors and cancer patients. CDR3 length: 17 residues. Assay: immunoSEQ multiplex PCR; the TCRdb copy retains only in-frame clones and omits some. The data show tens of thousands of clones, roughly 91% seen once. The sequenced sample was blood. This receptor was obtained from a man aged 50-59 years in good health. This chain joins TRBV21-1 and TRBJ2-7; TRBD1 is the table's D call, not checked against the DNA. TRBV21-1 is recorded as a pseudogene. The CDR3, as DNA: TGTGCCAGCAGCAAGGGACAGGGAAGGGGCTTTACCTACGAGCAGTACTTC. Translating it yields CASSKGQGRGFTYEQYF.